This T cell receptor (beta chain) was recorded in a study of CD8 T cells in ankylosing spondylitis. CDR3 length: 16 residues. The V gene lost 5 bases and the J gene lost 6 bases, with 19 bases spanning the gap. Germline assignment: CDR1 MNHEY and CDR2 SMNVEV (reference sequence). TCRdb processed the 5' RACE reads anew with MiXCR; each CDR3 protein has one entry. The table shows 300,000 to 400,000 distinct CDR3 sequences, with 20% occurring only once. The TCR comes from a male donor with ankylosing spondylitis or in good health (not recorded which). The J gene is TRBJ2-2, the V gene TRBV27; tentative D call: TRBD2 (6 bases). The sequenced sample consisted of blood, either unsorted or a sorted T cell fraction (not recorded which). The chain's CDR3 is CASSPILGEVAGELFF. The DNA for the CDR3 is TGTGCCAGCAGTCCGATCTTAGGGGAGGTGGCCGGGGAGCTGTTTTTT.